The TCR beta chain under discussion was sequenced for a study of CD8 T cells in ankylosing spondylitis. Notes on the study in general: The study identified a TCR beta motif of roughly eight highly homologous variants that appeared characteristic of ankylosing spondylitis blood. The clones that were linked to disease were reported to be significantly enriched in matched synovial fluid samples from ankylosing spondylitis patients.

Generation of TCR beta libraries employed quantitative 5'-RACE incorporating molecular barcodes. TCRdb fed the 5' RACE reads into MiXCR, producing one record per CDR3 protein. The data contain around 430,000 distinct CDR3 sequences, roughly a sixth of them seen just once; the ten biggest clones take up just over 1%. The sample holds a few counts of this clonotype. The antigen is not known. Unmatched junction bases numbered 3, after V lost 2 bases and J lost 6 bases. The CDR3 is 13 amino acids. The germline CDR1 and CDR2 sequences are GTSNPN and SVGIG (reference sequence). The sample consisted of blood, either unsorted or a sorted T cell fraction (not recorded which). The receptor was isolated from a male donor with ankylosing spondylitis. The chain carries TRBV30 and TRBJ2-1, with TRBD2 matching over 8 bases. This CDR3 is CAWSPGTSNEQFF. CDR3 coding DNA: TGTGCCTGGAGTCCCGGGACTAGCAATGAGCAGTTCTTC.